This entry describes one T cell receptor beta chain. This CDR3 is 14 amino acids long. From germline, CDR1 is MGHRA and CDR2 YSYEKL. Germline trimming cut 1 base from V and 4 bases from J; bases unmatched to any gene: 4. Negative isolation yielded the CD8+ and CD4+ T cells, while FACS enriched the TEMRA cells. The data were taken from a study of CD8 T cells in Susac syndrome. Random-hexamer reverse transcription was applied to roughly 0.5 to 1 ug RNA. TCRdb re-called the immunoSEQ multiplex PCR reads with MiXCR, one entry per CDR3 protein. The table records 400,000 to 550,000 distinct CDR3 sequences, more than 70% of them present only once.

Sequencing was done on a sample of CD8+ T cells from PBMCs. The TCR originated in a human donor with multiple sclerosis. The V and J genes are TRBV4-1 and TRBJ2-7; 7 nucleotides align to TRBD2. The CDR3 loop reads CASSQGPGGYEQYF. CDR3 in DNA: TGCGCCAGCAGCCAAGGTCCGGGGGGTTACGAGCAGTACTTC.